These 18 T cell receptor beta chains were sequenced from one sample in a study of OX40 agonist ivuxolimab in advanced cancers. Sequenced by immunoSEQ multiplex PCR; TCRdb stores in-frame clones only, minus some. The table lists approximately 22,000 clones, approximately 81% of them singletons. Here the sequenced sample was CD4+ or CD8+ T cells sorted from blood, taken in a trial of the OX40 agonist ivuxolimab. The source of these receptors is an adult with an advanced solid tumor such as melanoma, head and neck, liver or kidney cancer.

J is TRBJ1-1 and V is TRBV6-1, with D uncertain. In germline, CDR1 is MNHNS, CDR2 SASEGT. This CDR3 region has 17 residues. V was pared by 1 base and J by 1 base, with 16 bases between. The chain's CDR3 is CASSEVGRDRRNTEAFF. The CDR3 nucleotides read TGTGCCAGCAGTGAAGTAGGGCGGGATCGGAGGAACACTGAAGCTTTCTTT.

The J gene is TRBJ2-5, the V gene TRBV5-1; 8 bases are a match to TRBD1. The last part of the DNA fits TRBJ2-7 better; the J call may be wrong. This CDR3 has 13 residues. CDR1 and CDR2 from the germline V gene are SGHRS and YFSETQ. In nucleotides, the CDR3 is TGCGCCAGCAGCTCCACAGGGGGCTACGAGCAGTACTTC. This gives the protein CASSSTGGYEQYF.

The chain has TRBV7-9 and TRBJ2-7, with 10 bases identical to TRBD1. The junction had 1 base not matched to a gene; V was cut back by 4 bases and J by 4 bases. CDR3 length: 13 residues. The germline V gene encodes CDR1 SEHNR and CDR2 FQNEAQ (reference sequence). The CDR3 sequence is CASSWDRGYEQYF. For the CDR3, the DNA is TGTGCCAGCAGCTGGGACAGGGGTTACGAGCAGTACTTC.

The rearrangement links TRBV18 to TRBJ2-7; D remains ambiguous. The CDR3 runs 14 residues. From germline, CDR1 is KGHSH and CDR2 LQKENI. V was shortened by 1 base and J by 2 bases, with 9 bases between the two germline ends. CDR3 nucleotides: TGTGCCAGCTCACCACAAGGGAAAACCTACGAGCAGTACTTC. This sequence encodes CASSPQGKTYEQYF.

The chain couples TRBV6-6 to TRBJ2-2; no clear D gene. CDR1 and CDR2 (germline): MNHNY, SVGAGI (reference sequence). The V and J ends lost 5 bases and 7 bases respectively, with 11 bases between them. The CDR3 extends over 13 amino acids. This chain's CDR3 is CASSGVLGGELFF. CDR3 DNA sequence: TGTGCCAGCAGTGGGGTTCTCGGCGGGGAGCTGTTTTTT.

This rearrangement joins TRBV5-5 to TRBJ2-7; D is uncertain. The CDR3 runs to 13 residues. Trimming took 4 bases from V and 0 from J, leaving 8 bases between them. The germline CDR1 and CDR2 sequences are SGHKS and YYEKEE (reference sequence). CDR3 sequence: CASSDVSSYEQYF. The DNA for the CDR3 is TGTGCCAGCAGCGACGTAAGCTCCTACGAGCAGTACTTC.

V gene TRBV2 combines with J gene TRBJ2-5; 15 bases are a match to TRBD2. CDR1 and CDR2 (germline): SNHLY, FYNNEI. The junction had 11 bases not matched to a gene; V was cut back by 4 bases and J by 5 bases. The CDR3 covers 18 residues. For the CDR3, the DNA is TGTGCCAGCAGTGGGACTAGCGGGGGGGCCGGTGTGTGGGAGACCCAGTACTTC. Protein product: CASSGTSGGAGVWETQYF.

The chain has TRBV27 and TRBJ2-1; 7 nucleotides line up with TRBD2. Germline values: CDR1 MNHEY, CDR2 SMNVEV (reference sequence). The CDR3 length is 16 residues. Trimming took 7 bases from V and 6 from J; bases not matched to a gene: 15. The CDR3 region is CASNNAFSGPINEQFF. CDR3 DNA sequence: TGTGCCAGCAATAACGCCTTTAGCGGGCCCATCAATGAGCAGTTCTTC.

The V and J genes are TRBV27 and TRBJ2-7, with a weak D call TRBD2 (7 bases). The ends were cut back, 5 bases at V and 5 bases at J, with 16 bases in the middle. The CDR3 loop spans 14 amino acids. The germline V gene has CDR1 MNHEY and CDR2 SMNVEV (reference sequence). CDR3 sequence: CASSLLGGGDEQYF. The CDR3 region has the DNA TGTGCCAGCAGTCTCCTGGGGGGGGGCGACGAGCAGTACTTC.

The chain has TRBV7-9 and TRBJ1-5, with TRBD1 identical over 7 bases. Per germline, CDR1 SEHNR and CDR2 FQNEAQ (reference sequence). There are 14 residues in the CDR3. The V segment lost 5 bases and the J segment 3 bases; nucleotides outside the gene matches: 4. In nucleotides, the CDR3 is TGTGCCAGCAGCCCGGGACAGACCAATCAGCCCCAGCATTTT. It yields the protein CASSPGQTNQPQHF.

This chain joins TRBV7-8 and TRBJ2-5, with D possibly TRBD2 on 5 matching bases. The DNA end is a closer match to TRBJ2-7, so the J assignment may be wrong. The length of the CDR3 is 14 residues. Per the germline V gene, CDR1 is SGHVS and CDR2 is FQNEAQ. The CDR3 coding sequence is TGTGCCAGCAGCCTCGCCGGGAACTCCTACGAGCAGTACTTC. Translated: CASSLAGNSYEQYF.

This rearrangement joins TRBV27 to TRBJ2-3; 9 bases are shared with TRBD2. The CDR3 has 16 amino acids. Germline CDR1 MNHEY, CDR2 SMNVEV (reference sequence). V was pared by 7 bases and J by 0 bases, with 8 bases of the junction left unmatched. The CDR3 sequence: CASNAGGGPSTDTQYF. CDR3 DNA: TGTGCCAGCAATGCGGGGGGGGGACCTAGCACAGATACGCAGTATTTT.

The rearrangement links TRBV30 to TRBJ1-6, with 8 nucleotides matching TRBD1. The germline CDR1 and CDR2 sequences are GTSNPN and SVGIG (reference sequence). The V and J ends lost 6 bases and 6 bases, in that order; junction bases with no gene match: 10. This CDR3 spans 15 amino acids. The CDR3 protein is CACAAAGQGNSPLHF. The CDR3 DNA follows: TGTGCCTGCGCAGCTGCTGGACAGGGTAATTCACCCCTCCACTTT.

This chain uses TRBV7-9 with TRBJ2-7; D perhaps matches TRBD1 (6 bases). Germline CDR1 and CDR2: SEHNR and FQNEAQ (reference sequence). There are 13 residues in the CDR3. With 3 bases removed from V and 3 bases from J, the gap between germline ends came to 9 bases. The chain's CDR3 is CASSFATGYEQYF. CDR3 DNA sequence: TGTGCCAGCAGCTTTGCGACAGGCTACGAGCAGTACTTC.

The chain joins TRBV27 to TRBJ2-2; 9 bases are a match to TRBD1. CDR3 length equals 15 residues. CDR1 is MNHEY, CDR2 SMNVEV, per germline (reference sequence). Trimming took 5 bases from V and 5 from J; bases not matched to a gene: 6. CDR3 amino acids: CASSNRGRVTGELFF. For the CDR3, the DNA is TGTGCCAGCAGTAACAGGGGGCGCGTTACCGGGGAGCTGTTTTTT.

By sample share, this clone is large. The chain recombines TRBV6-6 with TRBJ2-7; 7 bases match TRBD1. Germline V gives CDR1 MNHNY, CDR2 SVGAGI (reference sequence). The ends lost 9 bases at V and 6 bases at J; junction bases unmatched: 8. CDR3 length equals 12 residues. The CDR3: CASVAGGSEQYF. The CDR3 DNA reads as TGTGCCAGTGTAGCAGGGGGAAGCGAGCAGTACTTC.

This chain links TRBV7-5 with TRBJ2-7; the table's D call, TRBD1, has no DNA check behind it. TRBV7-5 is tagged as a pseudogene. The CDR3 is 16 residues long. The CDR3 spells CVRSLLGQGVTYEQYF. The CDR3 DNA follows: TGTGTCAGAAGCCTCCTTGGACAGGGAGTTACCTACGAGCAGTACTTC.

The chain joins TRBV11-2 to TRBJ2-7; 9 bases map to TRBD1. Germline V gene lookup returns CDR1 SGHAT and CDR2 FQNNGV. The length of the CDR3 is 16 residues. The J segment lost 3 bases and the V segment lost 1 base, leaving 7 bases of the junction unmatched. CDR3 coding DNA: TGTGCCAGCAGCTTAGGCCACCGGGACAGGGTCTACGAGCAGTACTTC. Translated: CASSLGHRDRVYEQYF. The complete variable domain, with remaining parts taken from reference TRBV11-2 and TRBJ2-7, reads EAGVAQSPRYKIIEKRQSVAFWCNPISGHATLYWYQQILGQGPKLLIQFQNNGVVDDSQLPKDRFSAERLKGVDSTLKIQPAKLEDSAVYLCASSLGHRDRVYEQYFGPGTRLTVT.